Here is one T cell receptor beta chain with its context. The CDR3 spans 16 residues. The germline gives CDR1 ENHRY, CDR2 SYGVKD. Trimming removed 5 bases at V and 7 bases at J, with 20 bases between. This sample is part of a study of blood T cell repertoires in COVID-19. Produced via immunoSEQ multiplex PCR; TCRdb's table is partial and in-frame only. The sample contains 25,000 to 35,000 clones, 85% to 95% of which appear only once. V usage is TRBV10-3 and J usage is TRBJ2-2, with D tentatively TRBD1 (6 bases). Sequences were obtained from peripheral blood. This receptor was identified in a woman aged 70 to 79 with COVID-19, enrolled during active disease. Written as DNA, the CDR3 is TGTGCCATCAGTCCCTGGGGGCAAAAGCGGAGCGGGGAGCTGTTTTTT. Translation: CAISPWGQKRSGELFF.